This TCR beta chain was found in a study of OX40 agonist ivuxolimab in advanced cancers. Study-wide findings and caveats: Low clonal expansion, among the lowest seen, marked partial responders at 0.1-3.0 mg/kg.

The CDR3 spans 14 residues. Trimming took 7 bases from V and 7 from J; bases not matched to a gene: 10. The germline V gene has CDR1 MNHEY and CDR2 SVGAGI. This clone has only a few counts. The antigen is unknown. Using immunoSEQ multiplex PCR, the repertoire was profiled, and TCRdb retains in-frame clones only, with some absent. The sample lists about 89,000 clones; more than 70% were seen once. V gene TRBV6-5 combines with J gene TRBJ1-2; the match to TRBD1 covers 9 bases. The sequence was obtained from an adult with an advanced solid tumor such as melanoma, head and neck, liver or kidney cancer. The sequenced sample was CD4+ or CD8+ T cells sorted from blood, obtained in a trial of the OX40 agonist ivuxolimab. The CDR3 nucleotides are TGTGCCAGCAACCAGACAGGGGGATACTCTGGCTACACCTTC. The encoded protein is CASNQTGGYSGYTF.